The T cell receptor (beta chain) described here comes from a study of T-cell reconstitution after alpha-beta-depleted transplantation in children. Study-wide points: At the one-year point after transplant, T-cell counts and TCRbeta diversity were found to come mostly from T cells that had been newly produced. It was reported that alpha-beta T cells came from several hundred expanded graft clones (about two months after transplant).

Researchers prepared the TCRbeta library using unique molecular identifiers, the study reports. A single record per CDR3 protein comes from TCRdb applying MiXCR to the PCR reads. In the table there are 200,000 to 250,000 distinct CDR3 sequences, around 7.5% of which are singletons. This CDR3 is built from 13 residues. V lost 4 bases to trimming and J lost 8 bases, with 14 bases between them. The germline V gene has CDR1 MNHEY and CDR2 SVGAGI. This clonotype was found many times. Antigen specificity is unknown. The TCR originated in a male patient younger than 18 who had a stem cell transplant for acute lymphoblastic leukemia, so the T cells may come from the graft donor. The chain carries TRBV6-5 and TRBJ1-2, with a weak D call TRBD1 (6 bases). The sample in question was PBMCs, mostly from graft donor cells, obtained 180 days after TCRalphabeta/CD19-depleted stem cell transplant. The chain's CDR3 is CASSSTQGRGYTF. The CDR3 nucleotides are TGTGCCAGCAGTTCTACACAGGGCCGCGGCTACACCTTC.